This T cell receptor (beta chain) was profiled in a study of Ad26.COV2.S vaccination and SARS-CoV-2 variants. For this clone: Its antigen is unidentified.

Regarding the study as a whole: Similar non-spike TCR breadth was observed in recipients of vaccine and of placebo. People given the vaccine had a wider spike-specific TCR breadth than placebo recipients did.

Trimming removed 1 base at V and 2 bases at J, with 12 bases between. CDR3 length: 15 residues. Per the germline V gene, CDR1 is SGHAT and CDR2 is FQNNGV. Treatment meaning: approximately 18 received Ad26.COV2.S at low or high dose, single or two shots; 5 received placebo; per-sample allocation not given. Day 63 after the first injection of vaccine or placebo was the sampling time. Ad26.COV2.S expressed prefusion-stabilized spike from the original Wuhan strain. Here immunoSEQ multiplex PCR was the method, and the copy in TCRdb shows in-frame clones only, minus some. The sample shows about 680,000 clones, 70% to 90% of them seen only once.

The TCR originated in a person between 18 and 59 years old who received the Ad26.COV2.S COVID-19 vaccine or a placebo. Sequencing used peripheral blood, obtained in a trial of Ad26.COV2.S vaccine versus placebo. The chain uses TRBV11-2 and TRBJ2-7, with D uncertain. The CDR3 spells CASSLVSTATYEQYF. CDR3 in DNA: TGTGCCAGCAGCTTAGTGTCCACGGCGACCTACGAGCAGTACTTC.